Listed below are T cell receptor beta chains from one sample, sequenced in a study of blood T cell repertoires in COVID-19. Assay used: immunoSEQ multiplex PCR; TCRdb lists only in-frame clones, some missing. The table lists almost 65,000 clones, more than 70% of them singletons. Specimen: PBMCs or T cells enriched from blood (not recorded which). These receptors were obtained from a woman in her 40s who had recovered from COVID-19. Both conserved end residues are part of each CDR3. Fields, in order: CDR3 DNA, CDR3 protein, V gene, clone size, D gene, J gene. D genes are given only for firm matches. Clone size is shown for a subset of rows, as once, few, many or a class of expanded clone.

CDR3 DNA: TGCGCCAGCAGCCGCGACCCGGGACAGACTAACTATGGCTACACCTTC
CDR3 protein: CASSRDPGQTNYGYTF
V gene: TRBV4-1
clone size: NA
D gene: TRBD1
J gene: TRBJ1-2

CDR3 DNA: TGTGCCAGCAGTTCGAGGGGACAGACAACTGAAAAACTGTTTTTT
CDR3 protein: CASSSRGQTTEKLFF
V gene: TRBV2
clone size: NA
D gene: TRBD1
J gene: TRBJ1-4

CDR3 DNA: TGTGCCAGCAGCTTAGCGAACCAGGTGGATTCACCCCTCCACTTT
CDR3 protein: CASSLANQVDSPLHF
V gene: TRBV7-9
clone size: NA
D gene: NA
J gene: TRBJ1-6

CDR3 DNA: TGTGCTAGTGGTTTGTGGAGCGGGGGGTACCAAGAGACCCAGTACTTC
CDR3 protein: CASGLWSGGYQETQYF
V gene: TRBV12-5
clone size: NA
D gene: TRBD2
J gene: TRBJ2-5

CDR3 DNA: TGTGCCAGCACTCTCAGGGGGGTGCAGCCCCAGCATTTT
CDR3 protein: CASTLRGVQPQHF
V gene: TRBV6-5
clone size: NA
D gene: TRBD1
J gene: TRBJ1-5

CDR3 DNA: TGTGCCAGCAGCGCGTACAAGACAGGGGGCACTGAAGCTTTCTTT
CDR3 protein: CASSAYKTGGTEAFF
V gene: TRBV9
clone size: NA
D gene: TRBD1
J gene: TRBJ1-1

CDR3 DNA: TGTGCCAGCAGCGTAGGGACAAAGACTGGTTTGGGTCAGCCCCAGCATTTT
CDR3 protein: CASSVGTKTGLGQPQHF
V gene: TRBV7-8
clone size: NA
D gene: NA
J gene: TRBJ1-5

CDR3 DNA: TGTGCCAGCAGCGTATCCACAGACACTGAAGCTTTCTTT
CDR3 protein: CASSVSTDTEAFF
V gene: TRBV9
clone size: NA
D gene: NA
J gene: TRBJ1-1

CDR3 DNA: TGTGCCAGCAGTCTCTTCAGGGGAGACACTGAAGCTTTCTTT
CDR3 protein: CASSLFRGDTEAFF
V gene: TRBV27
clone size: NA
D gene: NA
J gene: TRBJ1-1

CDR3 DNA: TGTGCCAGCAGCCAGCGGGGCCAAGAGACCCAGTACTTC
CDR3 protein: CASSQRGQETQYF
V gene: TRBV7-9
clone size: NA
D gene: TRBD2
J gene: TRBJ2-5

CDR3 DNA: TGTGCCAGCACCGAGACTAGCGGTGGTTACAATGAGCAGTTCTTC
CDR3 protein: CASTETSGGYNEQFF
V gene: TRBV6-4
clone size: medium-sized
D gene: TRBD2
J gene: TRBJ2-1

CDR3 DNA: TGTGCCGGATCAGGGGGCTCTAGTCAGCCCCAGCATTTT
CDR3 protein: CAGSGGSSQPQHF
V gene: TRBV10-3
clone size: NA
D gene: TRBD1
J gene: TRBJ1-5

CDR3 DNA: TGTGCCAGCAGCTTAACTAGCGGGGGGGCCGGGGAGCTGTTTTTT
CDR3 protein: CASSLTSGGAGELFF
V gene: TRBV7-2
clone size: NA
D gene: TRBD2
J gene: TRBJ2-2

CDR3 DNA: TGTGCCAGCAGCCGACAGGGACGGGGGGAGCTGTTTTTT
CDR3 protein: CASSRQGRGELFF
V gene: TRBV7-9
clone size: NA
D gene: TRBD1
J gene: TRBJ2-2

CDR3 DNA: TGTGCCAGCAGCCCTGGGGCGGGGGGGGCTTCATCTGAGACCCAGTACTTC
CDR3 protein: CASSPGAGGASSETQYF
V gene: TRBV7-9
clone size: NA
D gene: TRBD2
J gene: TRBJ2-5

CDR3 DNA: TGTGCCAGCAGCTTAGCCGGGGGGGGCAGAACTGAAGCTTTCTTT
CDR3 protein: CASSLAGGGRTEAFF
V gene: TRBV11-2
clone size: NA
D gene: NA
J gene: TRBJ1-1

CDR3 DNA: TGTGCCAGTAGTTTTACCGGGACAGGGCTCGGTCCCGGGGAGCTGTTTTTT
CDR3 protein: CASSFTGTGLGPGELFF
V gene: TRBV19
clone size: NA
D gene: TRBD1
J gene: TRBJ2-2

CDR3 DNA: TGTGCCACCAGACCCGGACAGGGGGTGGAAGGCTACACCTTC
CDR3 protein: CATRPGQGVEGYTF
V gene: TRBV15
clone size: NA
D gene: TRBD1
J gene: TRBJ1-2

CDR3 DNA: TGTGCCAGCAGCCAAGTCCCGGGACAGGGACTGTTCTTC
CDR3 protein: CASSQVPGQGLFF
V gene: TRBV3-1/TRBV3-2
clone size: NA
D gene: TRBD1
J gene: TRBJ2-1

CDR3 DNA: TGTGCCAGCGTGGGACAGGGGCGTGAAAAACTGTTTTTT
CDR3 protein: CASVGQGREKLFF
V gene: TRBV2
clone size: NA
D gene: TRBD1
J gene: TRBJ1-4

CDR3 DNA: TGTGCCACCCTGGGGACAGAGAACACTGAAGCTTTCTTT
CDR3 protein: CATLGTENTEAFF
V gene: TRBV2
clone size: NA
D gene: TRBD1
J gene: TRBJ1-1

CDR3 DNA: TGTGCCAGCAGTTTTGACAGCTATCAGCCCCAGCATTTT
CDR3 protein: CASSFDSYQPQHF
V gene: TRBV27
clone size: few
D gene: NA
J gene: TRBJ1-5

CDR3 DNA: TGTGCCAGTAACCGCGGGACAGGGGTCTACGAGCAGTACTTC
CDR3 protein: CASNRGTGVYEQYF
V gene: TRBV19
clone size: NA
D gene: TRBD1
J gene: TRBJ2-7

CDR3 DNA: TGTGCCAGCAGCCAAGATCTCGTTCTCAATGAGCAGTTCTTC
CDR3 protein: CASSQDLVLNEQFF
V gene: TRBV3-1/TRBV3-2
clone size: NA
D gene: NA
J gene: TRBJ2-1

CDR3 DNA: TGTGCCAGTAGTACAGACAGGGTTCAGCCCCAGCATTTT
CDR3 protein: CASSTDRVQPQHF
V gene: TRBV19
clone size: NA
D gene: TRBD1
J gene: TRBJ1-5

CDR3 DNA: TGTGCCAGCAGTTCCGGGACAGGGGACACCGGGGAGCTGTTTTTT
CDR3 protein: CASSSGTGDTGELFF
V gene: TRBV5-4
clone size: NA
D gene: TRBD1
J gene: TRBJ2-2

CDR3 DNA: TGTGCCATCAGCTCGACGGAGAGCTCTGGAAACACCATATATTTT
CDR3 protein: CAISSTESSGNTIYF
V gene: TRBV10-3
clone size: once
D gene: NA
J gene: TRBJ1-3

CDR3 DNA: TGTGCCAGCAGGCTGAGGACAGGGTTTGGCACTGAAGCTTTCTTT
CDR3 protein: CASRLRTGFGTEAFF
V gene: TRBV6-5
clone size: NA
D gene: TRBD1
J gene: TRBJ1-1

CDR3 DNA: TGCGCCAGCAGCTTGTGGGGGGCAGATACGCAGTATTTT
CDR3 protein: CASSLWGADTQYF
V gene: TRBV5-1
clone size: NA
D gene: NA
J gene: TRBJ2-3

CDR3 DNA: TGTGCCAGCAGCCCCGGGACAGACAACTATGGCTACACCTTC
CDR3 protein: CASSPGTDNYGYTF
V gene: TRBV5-4
clone size: NA
D gene: TRBD1
J gene: TRBJ1-2

CDR3 DNA: TGTGCCAGTAGTATAGCAGGCAGCACGTCCTATGGCTACACCTTC
CDR3 protein: CASSIAGSTSYGYTF
V gene: TRBV19
clone size: NA
D gene: NA
J gene: TRBJ1-2

CDR3 DNA: TGTGCCAGCAGCCAAGGGACAGGGGTGAAAAACATTCAGTACTTC
CDR3 protein: CASSQGTGVKNIQYF
V gene: TRBV6-5
clone size: NA
D gene: TRBD1
J gene: TRBJ2-4